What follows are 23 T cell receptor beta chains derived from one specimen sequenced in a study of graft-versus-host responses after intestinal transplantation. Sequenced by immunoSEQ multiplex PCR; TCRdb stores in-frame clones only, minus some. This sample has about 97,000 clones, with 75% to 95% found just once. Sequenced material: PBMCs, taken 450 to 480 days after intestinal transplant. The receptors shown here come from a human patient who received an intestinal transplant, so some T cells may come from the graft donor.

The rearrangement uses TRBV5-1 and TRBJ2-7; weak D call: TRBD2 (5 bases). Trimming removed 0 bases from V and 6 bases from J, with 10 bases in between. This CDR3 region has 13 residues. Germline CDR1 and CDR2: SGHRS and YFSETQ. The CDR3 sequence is CASSLERETEQYF. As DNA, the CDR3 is TGCGCCAGCAGCTTGGAGAGGGAAACCGAGCAGTACTTC.

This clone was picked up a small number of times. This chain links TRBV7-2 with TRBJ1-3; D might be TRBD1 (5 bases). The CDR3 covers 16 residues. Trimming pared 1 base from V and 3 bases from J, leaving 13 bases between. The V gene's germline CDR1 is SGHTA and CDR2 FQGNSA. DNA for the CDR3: TGTGCCAGCAGCTTAGAGTCCAGGAGGGGTGGAAACACCATATATTTT. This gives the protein CASSLESRRGGNTIYF.

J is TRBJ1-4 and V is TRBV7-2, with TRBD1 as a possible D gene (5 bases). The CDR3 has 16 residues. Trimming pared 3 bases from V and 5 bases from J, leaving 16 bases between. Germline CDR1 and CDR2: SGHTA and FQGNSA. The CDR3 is CASSFSPPRGNEKLFF. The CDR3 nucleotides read TGTGCCAGCAGCTTTAGCCCACCCCGGGGGAATGAAAAACTGTTTTTT.

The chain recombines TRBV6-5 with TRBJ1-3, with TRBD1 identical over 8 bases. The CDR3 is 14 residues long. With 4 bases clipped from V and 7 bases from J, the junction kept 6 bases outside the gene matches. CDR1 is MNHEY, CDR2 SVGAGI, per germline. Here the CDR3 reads CASSSPGGRNTIYF. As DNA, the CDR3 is TGTGCCAGCAGTTCCCCAGGGGGCAGGAACACCATATATTTT.

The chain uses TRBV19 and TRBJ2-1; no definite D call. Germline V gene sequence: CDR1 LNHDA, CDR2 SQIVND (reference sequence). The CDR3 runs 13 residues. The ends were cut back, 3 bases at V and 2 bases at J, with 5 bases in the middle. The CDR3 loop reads CASSIGAYNEQFF. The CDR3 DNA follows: TGTGCCAGTAGTATTGGGGCCTACAATGAGCAGTTCTTC. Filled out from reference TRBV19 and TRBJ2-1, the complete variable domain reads DGGITQSPKYLFRKEGQNVTLSCEQNLNHDAMYWYRQDPGQGLRLIYYSQIVNDFQKGDIAEGYSVSREKKESFPLTVTSAQKNPTAFYLCASSIGAYNEQFFGPGTRLTVL.

The DNA of the CDR3 is TGTGCCAGCAGCCCAGTAACAGGGTCCTGGGAGACCCAGTACTTC. Protein: CASSPVTGSWETQYF. V gene TRBV7-9 combines with J gene TRBJ2-5, with D possibly TRBD1 on 6 matching bases. Trimming stripped 5 bases from V and 5 bases from J, with 18 bases between. The CDR3 covers 15 residues. Per the germline V gene, CDR1 is SEHNR and CDR2 is FQNEAQ (reference sequence).

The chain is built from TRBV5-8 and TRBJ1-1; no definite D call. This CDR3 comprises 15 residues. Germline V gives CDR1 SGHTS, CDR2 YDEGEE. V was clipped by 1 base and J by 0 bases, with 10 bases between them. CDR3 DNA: TGTGCCAGCAGCTTGAGTCTTTACATGAACACTGAAGCTTTCTTT. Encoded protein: CASSLSLYMNTEAFF.

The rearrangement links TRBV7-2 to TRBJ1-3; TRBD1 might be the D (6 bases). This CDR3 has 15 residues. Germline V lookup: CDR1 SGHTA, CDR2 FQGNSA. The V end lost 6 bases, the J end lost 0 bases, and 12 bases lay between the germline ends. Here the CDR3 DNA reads TGTGCCAGCAGATCGGACAGCCTCTCTGGAAACACCATATATTTT. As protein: CASRSDSLSGNTIYF.

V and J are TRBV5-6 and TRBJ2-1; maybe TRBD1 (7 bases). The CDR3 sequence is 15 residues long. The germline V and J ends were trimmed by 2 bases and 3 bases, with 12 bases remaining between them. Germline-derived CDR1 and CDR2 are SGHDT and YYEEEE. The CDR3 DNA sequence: TGTGCCAGCAGCTTCAGGCAGGGGGGCTACAATGAGCAGTTCTTC. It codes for CASSFRQGGYNEQFF.

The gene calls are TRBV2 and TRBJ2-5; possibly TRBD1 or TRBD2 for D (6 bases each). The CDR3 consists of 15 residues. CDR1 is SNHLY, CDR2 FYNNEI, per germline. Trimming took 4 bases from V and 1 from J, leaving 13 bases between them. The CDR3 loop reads CASSGRSGAQETQYF. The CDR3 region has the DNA TGTGCCAGCAGTGGTCGGTCGGGGGCCCAAGAGACCCAGTACTTC.

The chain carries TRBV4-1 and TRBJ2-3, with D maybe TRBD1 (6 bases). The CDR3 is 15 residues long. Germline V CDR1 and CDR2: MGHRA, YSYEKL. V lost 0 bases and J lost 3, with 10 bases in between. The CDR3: CASSQDQGQTDTQYF. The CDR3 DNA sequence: TGCGCCAGCAGCCAAGATCAGGGGCAGACAGATACGCAGTATTTT.

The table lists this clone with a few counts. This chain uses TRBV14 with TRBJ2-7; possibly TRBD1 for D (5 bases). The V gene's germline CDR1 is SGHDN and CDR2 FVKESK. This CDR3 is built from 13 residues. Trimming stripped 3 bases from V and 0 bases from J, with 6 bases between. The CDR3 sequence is CASSQGRSYEQYF. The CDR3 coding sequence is TGTGCCAGCAGCCAGGGGCGCTCCTACGAGCAGTACTTC.

The CDR3 here is CASSLIGTYNEQFF. In nucleotides, the CDR3 is TGCGCCAGCAGCTTGATCGGTACCTACAATGAGCAGTTCTTC. The rearrangement links TRBV5-1 to TRBJ2-1; no clear D gene. This CDR3 has 14 residues. The germline CDR1 and CDR2 sequences are SGHRS and YFSETQ. Trimming left V 1 base short and J 2 bases short, with 7 bases between.

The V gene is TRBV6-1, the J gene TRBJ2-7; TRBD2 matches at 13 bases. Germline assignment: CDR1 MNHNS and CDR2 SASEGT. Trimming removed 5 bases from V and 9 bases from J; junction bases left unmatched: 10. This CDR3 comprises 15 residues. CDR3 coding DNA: TGTGCCAGCAGTCTCACTAGCGGGGGGGCCGAAGGGCAGTACTTC. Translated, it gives CASSLTSGGAEGQYF.

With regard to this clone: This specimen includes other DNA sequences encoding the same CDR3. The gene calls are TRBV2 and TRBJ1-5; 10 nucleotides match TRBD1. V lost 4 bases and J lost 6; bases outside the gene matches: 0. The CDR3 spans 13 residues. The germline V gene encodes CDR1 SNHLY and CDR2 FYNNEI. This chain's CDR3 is CASSGTGGQPQHF. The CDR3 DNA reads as TGTGCCAGCAGTGGGACAGGGGGTCAGCCCCAGCATTTT.

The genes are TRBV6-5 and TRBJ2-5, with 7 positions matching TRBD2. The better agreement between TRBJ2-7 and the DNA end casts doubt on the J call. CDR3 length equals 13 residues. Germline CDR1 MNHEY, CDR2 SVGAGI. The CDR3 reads CASSASGYYEQYF. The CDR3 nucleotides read TGTGCCAGCAGTGCTAGCGGATACTACGAGCAGTACTTC.

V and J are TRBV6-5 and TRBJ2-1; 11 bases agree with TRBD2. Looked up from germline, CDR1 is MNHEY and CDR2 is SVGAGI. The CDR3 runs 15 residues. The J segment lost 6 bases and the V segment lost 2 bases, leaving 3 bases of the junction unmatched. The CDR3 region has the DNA TGTGCCAGCAGTTACGTTAGCGGGGGGGCCAATGAGCAGTTCTTC. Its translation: CASSYVSGGANEQFF.

The chain's CDR3 is CASSFERSIYTEAFF. The CDR3, as DNA: TGCGCCAGCAGCTTCGAGCGCAGCATCTACACTGAAGCTTTCTTT. The chain links TRBV5-1 to TRBJ1-1; unclear D gene. The CDR3 is made up of 15 amino acids. Per germline, CDR1 SGHRS and CDR2 YFSETQ. V was cut by 2 bases and J by 3 bases, with 14 bases left in between.

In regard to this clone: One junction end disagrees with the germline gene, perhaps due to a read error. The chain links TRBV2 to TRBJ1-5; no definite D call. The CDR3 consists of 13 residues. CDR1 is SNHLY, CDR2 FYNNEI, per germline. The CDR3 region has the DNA TGTGCCAGCACTGAACTCGCCTCTAGGCCCCAGCATTTT. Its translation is CASTELASRPQHF.

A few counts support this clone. The CDR3 sequence: CASSLGPQPGQPNQPQHF. Here the CDR3 DNA reads TGTGCCAGCAGCTTAGGCCCTCAGCCGGGACAGCCAAATCAGCCCCAGCATTTT. The chain combines TRBV7-6 with TRBJ1-5; TRBD1 agrees at 7 bases. V dropped 1 base and J dropped 4; count of bases not matched to a gene: 13. Germline V gene data show CDR1 as SGHVS and CDR2 as FNYEAQ. This CDR3 is built from 18 residues.

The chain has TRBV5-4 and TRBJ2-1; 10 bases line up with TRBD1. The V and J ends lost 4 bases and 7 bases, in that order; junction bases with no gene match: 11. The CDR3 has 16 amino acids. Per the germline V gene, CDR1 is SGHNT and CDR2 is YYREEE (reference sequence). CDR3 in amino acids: CASSPKDRGRLNEQFF. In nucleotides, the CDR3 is TGTGCCAGCAGCCCCAAAGACAGGGGGCGATTAAATGAGCAGTTCTTC.

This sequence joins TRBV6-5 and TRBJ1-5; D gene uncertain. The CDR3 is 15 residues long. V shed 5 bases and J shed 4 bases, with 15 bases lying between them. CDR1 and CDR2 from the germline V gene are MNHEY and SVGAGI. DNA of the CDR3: TGTGCCAGCAGTCTAACGGGCCTCTGGAATCAGCCCCAGCATTTT. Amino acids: CASSLTGLWNQPQHF.

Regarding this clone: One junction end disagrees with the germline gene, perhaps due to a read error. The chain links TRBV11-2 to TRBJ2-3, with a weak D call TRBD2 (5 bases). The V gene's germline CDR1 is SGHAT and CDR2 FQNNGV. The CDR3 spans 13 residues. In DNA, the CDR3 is TGTGCCAGCAGCCTAGAGGCGGGCGATACGCAGTATTTT. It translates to CASSLEAGDTQYF.